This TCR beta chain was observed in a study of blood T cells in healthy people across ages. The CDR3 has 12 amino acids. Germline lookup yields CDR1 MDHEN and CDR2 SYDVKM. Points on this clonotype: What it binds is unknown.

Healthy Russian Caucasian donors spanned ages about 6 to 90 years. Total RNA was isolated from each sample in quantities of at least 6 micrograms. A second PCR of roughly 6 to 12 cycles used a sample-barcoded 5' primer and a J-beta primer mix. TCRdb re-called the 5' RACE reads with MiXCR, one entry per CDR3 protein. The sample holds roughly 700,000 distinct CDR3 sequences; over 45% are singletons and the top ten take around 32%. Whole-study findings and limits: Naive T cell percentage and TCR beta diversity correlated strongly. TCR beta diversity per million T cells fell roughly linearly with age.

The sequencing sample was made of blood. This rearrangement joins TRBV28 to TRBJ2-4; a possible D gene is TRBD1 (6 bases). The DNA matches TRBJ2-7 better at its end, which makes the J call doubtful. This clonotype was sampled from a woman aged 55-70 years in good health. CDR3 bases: TGTGCCAGCAGCGGACAGTCCTACGAGCAGTACTTC. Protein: CASSGQSYEQYF.